The 31 T cell receptor beta chains below all came from one sample that was sequenced in a study of T cell responses to AZD1222 COVID-19 vaccine. TCRdb's copy holds only in-frame clones and misses some; the assay was immunoSEQ multiplex PCR. The sample yields about 83,000 clones, roughly 83% seen once. The source material was peripheral blood, sampled on day 0 of AZD1222 vaccination. The source is an adult in good health.

The genes are TRBV5-8 and TRBJ2-6, with D hard to call. V was clipped by 1 base and J by 0 bases, with 14 bases between them. In germline, CDR1 is SGHTS, CDR2 YDEGEE. This CDR3 spans 18 amino acids. The CDR3 DNA reads as TGTGCCAGCAGCTTGATGGGGTGGCACTCCTCTGGGGCCAACGTCCTGACTTTC. This codes for CASSLMGWHSSGANVLTF.

This chain links TRBV11-2 with TRBJ1-5; D not resolved. V shed 5 bases and J shed 5 bases, with 10 bases lying between them. From germline, CDR1 is SGHAT and CDR2 FQNNGV. The CDR3 is 13 residues long. CDR3 nucleotides: TGTGCCAGCAGCCGCGGAGCTGATCAGCCCCAGCATTTT. It specifies CASSRGADQPQHF.

The rearrangement joins TRBV2 to TRBJ1-5, with a possible D match to TRBD1 (5 bases). Germline lookup yields CDR1 SNHLY and CDR2 FYNNEI. The CDR3 runs 16 residues. V gave up 5 bases and J gave up 3 bases, with 17 bases separating them. CDR3 sequence: CASSSSGPANNQPQHF. Written as DNA, the CDR3 is TGTGCCAGCAGTTCGTCGGGGCCAGCAAACAATCAGCCCCAGCATTTT.

This clone was recorded once. This chain links TRBV29-1 with TRBJ1-2; 9 bases fit TRBD1. The junction had 13 bases not matched to a gene; V was cut back by 7 bases and J by 10 bases. Per germline, CDR1 SQVTM and CDR2 ANQGSEA. This CDR3 is 13 amino acids long. This CDR3 reads CSARPGTGPFYTF. CDR3 DNA sequence: TGCAGCGCCCGACCCGGGACAGGGCCCTTCTACACCTTC. Based on the CDR3 plus reference TRBV29-1 and TRBJ1-2, the full variable domain is SAVISQKPSRDICQRGTSLTIQCQVDSQVTMMFWYRQQPGQSLTLIATANQGSEATYESGFVIDKFPISRPNLTFSTLTVSNMSPEDSSIYLCSARPGTGPFYTFGSGTRLTVV.

The chain joins TRBV12-3 or TRBV12-4 to TRBJ1-3, with unresolved D. CDR3 length: 13 amino acids. V was trimmed by 7 bases and J by 0 bases, leaving 7 bases between them. DNA for the CDR3: TGTGCCAGCACCCGCTACTCTGGAAACACCATATATTTT. It specifies CASTRYSGNTIYF.

This chain connects TRBV19 to TRBJ2-1; TRBD1 might be the D (6 bases). V shed 3 bases and J shed 6 bases, with 12 bases lying between them. This CDR3 comprises 14 residues. Germline V CDR1 and CDR2: LNHDA, SQIVND (reference sequence). The CDR3 DNA reads as TGTGCCAGTAGTATCTCAGGGGTGAGCAATGAGCAGTTCTTC. Residues: CASSISGVSNEQFF.

This chain links TRBV6-4 with TRBJ1-4, with 9 bases that match TRBD1. CDR3 size: 16 residues. V shed 7 bases, J shed 3 bases, and the junction held 9 bases outside the gene matches. Per the germline V gene, CDR1 is MRHNA and CDR2 is SNTAGT. The CDR3 region is CASIPTGGAANEKLFF. The CDR3 bases are TGTGCCAGCATCCCGACAGGGGGGGCGGCTAATGAAAAACTGTTTTTT.

The chain recombines TRBV5-5 with TRBJ1-1; no firm D call. Germline V gene lookup returns CDR1 SGHKS and CDR2 YYEKEE (reference sequence). The CDR3 consists of 13 residues. Trimming cost V 4 bases and J 0 bases, with 7 bases left between them. The CDR3 protein is CASSPGVNTEAFF. The CDR3 bases are TGTGCCAGCAGCCCCGGAGTGAACACTGAAGCTTTCTTT.

The V call is TRBV7-2, the J call TRBJ1-2; D unresolved. The CDR3 has 15 amino acids. V lost 0 bases and J 1 base, leaving 9 bases between the germline ends. Germline V lookup: CDR1 SGHTA, CDR2 FQGNSA. The CDR3 sequence: CASSLANGFNYGYTF. Written as DNA, the CDR3 is TGTGCCAGCAGCTTAGCGAACGGTTTTAACTATGGCTACACCTTC.

The V call is TRBV12-3 or TRBV12-4, the J call TRBJ2-3; D gene unclear. CDR3 length: 12 residues. Trimming shortened V by 7 bases and J by 5 bases, and 10 bases separated the two germline ends. The CDR3 DNA sequence: TGTGCCAGCACTTGGCTAAGAGATACGCAGTATTTT. Its translation: CASTWLRDTQYF.

This clone was seen only once. This rearrangement joins TRBV7-2 to TRBJ2-1; D unclear. This CDR3 is 15 amino acids long. CDR1 SGHTA and CDR2 FQGNSA come from the germline V gene. With 6 bases removed from V and 8 bases from J, the gap between germline ends came to 20 bases. Here the CDR3 reads CASSISPDGHHEQFF. In DNA form, the CDR3 reads TGTGCCAGCAGTATTAGTCCGGACGGCCACCATGAGCAGTTCTTC.

V gene TRBV5-4 combines with J gene TRBJ2-7; D gene unclear. Trimming stripped 4 bases from V and 2 bases from J, with 10 bases between. Germline CDR1 and CDR2: SGHNT and YYREEE (reference sequence). The CDR3 runs to 13 residues. The CDR3, as DNA: TGTGCCAGCAGCGGCAGCCCAGCCTACGAGCAGTACTTC. It codes for CASSGSPAYEQYF.

The chain couples TRBV7-6 to TRBJ2-3; D gene unclear. The germline CDR1 and CDR2 sequences are SGHVS and FNYEAQ. Trimming stripped 5 bases from V and 2 bases from J, with 17 bases between. The CDR3 has 16 amino acids. The CDR3: CASSPFSPLDTDTQYF. Here the CDR3 DNA reads TGTGCCAGCAGCCCCTTTAGCCCCCTAGACACAGATACGCAGTATTTT.

The chain combines TRBV5-1 with TRBJ2-2, with TRBD2 identical over 7 bases. The CDR3 is 15 residues long. V lost 7 bases, J lost 0 bases, and 6 bases stayed unmatched. Per germline, CDR1 SGHRS and CDR2 YFSETQ. CDR3 DNA: TGCGCCAGCTCCCGGGGGGTGACGAACACCGGGGAGCTGTTTTTT. Encoded protein: CASSRGVTNTGELFF.

This clone was recorded a few times. The V call is TRBV6-2 or TRBV6-3, the J call TRBJ2-7; possibly TRBD1 or TRBD2 for D (5 bases each). CDR3 length: 15 amino acids. The ends were cut back, 0 bases at V and 1 base at J, with 10 bases in the middle. Germline V lookup: CDR1 MNHEY, CDR2 SVGEGT. Written as DNA, the CDR3 is TGTGCCAGCAGTTACTCGAGGGCAGGGTCCTACGAGCAGTACTTC. Translating it yields CASSYSRAGSYEQYF.

The rearrangement uses TRBV27 and TRBJ1-6; D perhaps matches TRBD1 (5 bases). Looked up from germline, CDR1 is MNHEY and CDR2 is SMNVEV (reference sequence). With 3 bases removed from V and 7 bases from J, the gap between germline ends came to 13 bases. The CDR3 has 15 residues. The CDR3 is CASSFETRGNSPLHF. In DNA form, the CDR3 reads TGTGCCAGCAGTTTTGAGACAAGGGGAAATTCACCCCTCCACTTT.

In DNA, the CDR3 is TGCGCCAGCAGCCGTTACAGGGGCGAGTCACCCCTCCACTTT. The encoded protein is CASSRYRGESPLHF. The genes are TRBV5-1 and TRBJ1-6, with 7 bases matching TRBD1. CDR1 and CDR2 (germline): SGHRS, YFSETQ. J lost 10 bases, V lost 4 bases, and 8 bases had no gene match. The CDR3 is made up of 14 amino acids. Combining the CDR3 with reference TRBV5-1 and TRBJ1-6 gives the whole variable domain KAGVTQTPRYLIKTRGQQVTLSCSPISGHRSVSWYQQTPGQGLQFLFEYFSETQRNKGNFPGRFSGRQFSNSRSEMNVSTLELGDSALYLCASSRYRGESPLHFGNGTRLTVT.

The chain recombines TRBV19 with TRBJ2-2, with D perhaps given as TRBD1 or TRBD2 (5 bases each). V lost 3 bases and J 4 bases, leaving 15 bases between the germline ends. CDR1 is LNHDA and CDR2 is SQIVND in the germline V gene (reference sequence). There are 16 residues in the CDR3. CDR3 loop: CASSIRPWGSTGELFF. The CDR3 DNA reads as TGTGCCAGTAGTATCAGGCCTTGGGGGAGCACCGGGGAGCTGTTTTTT.

This clone was detected once. The chain links TRBV6-5 to TRBJ2-5; D remains unclear. The V gene's germline CDR1 is MNHEY and CDR2 SVGAGI. V shed 0 bases and J shed 5 bases, with 7 bases lying between them. The length of the CDR3 is 13 residues. CDR3 sequence: CASSYSPGETQYF. CDR3 DNA: TGTGCCAGCAGTTACTCTCCCGGGGAGACCCAGTACTTC.

This clone has just one count. The V call is TRBV24-1, the J call TRBJ1-5; no clear D. This CDR3 comprises 12 residues. Trimming removed 1 base from V and 5 bases from J, with 2 bases in between. Germline values: CDR1 KGHDR, CDR2 SFDVKD. CDR3 region: CATSDFDQPQHF. The DNA of the CDR3 is TGTGCCACCAGTGATTTCGATCAGCCCCAGCATTTT.

V is TRBV5-6 and J is TRBJ2-3; D possibly corresponds to TRBD1 (7 bases). The V gene lost 3 bases and the J gene lost 1 base, with 15 bases spanning the gap. Germline CDR1 reads SGHDT; CDR2 reads YYEEEE. The CDR3 contains 16 residues. In nucleotides, the CDR3 is TGTGCCAGCAGCTCGGGGGCGGGACAGCGCACAGATACGCAGTATTTT. Translated: CASSSGAGQRTDTQYF.

The chain couples TRBV27 to TRBJ1-4; a weak D match, TRBD1 (6 bases). Per germline, CDR1 MNHEY and CDR2 SMNVEV (reference sequence). This CDR3 has 15 amino acids. V was shortened by 6 bases and J by 2 bases, with 13 bases between the two germline ends. The chain's CDR3 is CASSRFRGTNEKLFF. The CDR3 DNA follows: TGTGCCAGCAGCCGATTCAGGGGCACTAATGAAAAACTGTTTTTT.

The gene calls are TRBV2 and TRBJ2-5; tentative D call: TRBD2 (5 bases). This CDR3 is built from 14 residues. Germline lookup yields CDR1 SNHLY and CDR2 FYNNEI. Trimming pared 2 bases from V and 5 bases from J, leaving 12 bases between. For the CDR3, the DNA is TGTGCCAGCAGTGAATTCGGGGTGGGGGAGACCCAGTACTTC. Translated: CASSEFGVGETQYF.

V is TRBV24-1 and J is TRBJ2-7; TRBD1 agrees at 8 bases. Germline CDR1 KGHDR, CDR2 SFDVKD. V was pared by 4 bases and J by 4 bases, with 8 bases of the junction left unmatched. The CDR3 consists of 15 residues. This chain's CDR3 is CATSDPRQGRYEQYF. The CDR3 DNA follows: TGTGCCACCAGTGACCCCCGACAGGGGAGGTACGAGCAGTACTTC.

V is TRBV7-2 and J is TRBJ2-3, with TRBD1 as a possible D gene (6 bases). The V and J ends lost 5 bases and 1 base respectively, with 19 bases between them. CDR1 SGHTA and CDR2 FQGNSA come from the germline V gene. The CDR3 has 17 amino acids. CDR3 coding DNA: TGTGCCAGCAGCGCAGCAGGGTGGTGGGGGCGCACAGATACGCAGTATTTT. Its translation is CASSAAGWWGRTDTQYF.

The V gene is TRBV2, the J gene TRBJ2-7, with TRBD2 identical over 8 bases. V trimming: 7 bases; J trimming: 0 bases; junction bases outside the gene matches: 2. The germline CDR1 and CDR2 sequences are SNHLY and FYNNEI. The CDR3 runs to 13 residues. CDR3 in DNA: TGTGCCAGCAACCGGGGGGGCTCCTACGAGCAGTACTTC. As protein: CASNRGGSYEQYF.

V gene TRBV10-1 combines with J gene TRBJ2-3, with D possibly matching TRBD2 (7 bases). CDR1 is WNHNN, CDR2 SYGVQD, per germline (reference sequence). Trimming pared 0 bases from V and 1 base from J, leaving 14 bases between. The CDR3 is 17 residues long. The CDR3 bases are TGCGCCAGCAGTGAGTCGATGGGGGGGCCGCGCACAGATACGCAGTATTTT. This sequence encodes CASSESMGGPRTDTQYF.

The chain links TRBV9 to TRBJ1-4; D not certain. V gave up 0 bases and J gave up 0 bases, with 9 bases separating them. Germline CDR1 SGDLS, CDR2 YYNGEE. This CDR3 is 16 amino acids long. In DNA form, the CDR3 reads TGTGCCAGCAGCGTAGCTGGAGGGTCAACTAATGAAAAACTGTTTTTT. It specifies CASSVAGGSTNEKLFF.

The V call is TRBV28, the J call TRBJ1-2, with 7 bases lining up with TRBD1. The CDR3 covers 15 residues. V trimming: 6 bases; J trimming: 4 bases; junction bases outside the gene matches: 11. CDR1 is MDHEN and CDR2 is SYDVKM in the germline V gene. The CDR3 is CASSHKPGQPYGYTF. CDR3 sequence (DNA): TGTGCCAGCAGCCATAAACCGGGACAGCCCTATGGCTACACCTTC.

The CDR3 sequence: CASSEGAYSYNEQFF. The CDR3 coding sequence is TGTGCCAGCAGCGAAGGGGCTTACTCCTACAATGAGCAGTTCTTC. The chain carries TRBV3-1 (or the pseudogene TRBV3-2) and TRBJ2-1; D possibly corresponds to TRBD1 (5 bases). The CDR3 consists of 15 residues. The V gene's germline CDR1 is LGHDT and CDR2 YNNKEL (reference sequence). V gave up 5 bases and J gave up 0 bases, with 11 bases separating them.

The rearrangement links TRBV6-5 to TRBJ2-1; a possible D gene is TRBD1 (6 bases). CDR1 is MNHEY and CDR2 is SVGAGI in the germline V gene. The CDR3 consists of 12 residues. Trimming pared 4 bases from V and 9 bases from J, leaving 10 bases between. Here the CDR3 reads CASSLQGSEQFF. The DNA of the CDR3 is TGTGCCAGCAGTTTACAGGGAAGTGAGCAGTTCTTC.